This T cell receptor beta chain was sequenced during a study of T cell responses to AZD1222 COVID-19 vaccine. Study-level findings and limits: The sample set comprised mostly white British donors with more females, and clonal diversity was possibly underestimated.

Profiling relied on immunoSEQ multiplex PCR, and the TCRdb table lists in-frame clones only, not all of them. The table records roughly 150,000 clones, roughly nine tenths of them present only once. About this clone: Antigen unknown.

Germline-derived CDR1 and CDR2 are KGHSH and LQKENI. J lost 0 bases, V lost 3 bases, and 2 bases had no gene match. The CDR3 consists of 15 residues. This receptor was taken from an adult who had recovered from COVID-19. The sequencing here drew on peripheral blood, taken after recovery from COVID-19. This rearrangement joins TRBV18 to TRBJ1-3, with 7 bases aligning to TRBD1. As DNA, the CDR3 is TGTGCCAGCTCACCGAACAGGGGCTCTGGAAACACCATATATTTT. Amino acids: CASSPNRGSGNTIYF.